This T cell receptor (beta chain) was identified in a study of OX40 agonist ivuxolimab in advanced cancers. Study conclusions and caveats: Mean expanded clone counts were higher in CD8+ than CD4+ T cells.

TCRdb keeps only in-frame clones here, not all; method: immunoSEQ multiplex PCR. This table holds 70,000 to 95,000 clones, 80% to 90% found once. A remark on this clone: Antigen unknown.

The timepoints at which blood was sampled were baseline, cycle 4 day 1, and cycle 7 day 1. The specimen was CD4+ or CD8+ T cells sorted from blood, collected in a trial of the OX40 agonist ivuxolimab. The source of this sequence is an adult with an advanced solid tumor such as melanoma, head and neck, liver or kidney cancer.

The CDR3 sequence is CASSPLAGSSYEQYF. CDR3 DNA: TGTGCCAGCAGTCCCCTAGCGGGCTCCTCCTACGAGCAGTACTTC. The genes are TRBV27 and TRBJ2-7; TRBD2 matches at 8 bases. CDR3 size: 15 residues. J was trimmed by 0 bases and V by 5 bases; bases with no gene match: 6. Germline CDR1 reads MNHEY; CDR2 reads SMNVEV (reference sequence).